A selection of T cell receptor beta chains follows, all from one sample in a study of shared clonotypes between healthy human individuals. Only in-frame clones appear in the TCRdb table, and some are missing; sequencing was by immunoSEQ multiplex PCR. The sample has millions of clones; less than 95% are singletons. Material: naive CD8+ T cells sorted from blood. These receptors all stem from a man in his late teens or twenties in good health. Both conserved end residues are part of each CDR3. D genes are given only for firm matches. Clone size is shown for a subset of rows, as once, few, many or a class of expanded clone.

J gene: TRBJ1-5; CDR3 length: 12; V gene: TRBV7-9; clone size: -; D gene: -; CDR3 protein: CASSLTNQPQHF; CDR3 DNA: TGTGCCAGCAGCCTAACAAATCAGCCCCAGCATTTT
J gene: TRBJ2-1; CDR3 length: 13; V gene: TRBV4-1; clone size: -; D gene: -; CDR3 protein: CASSKGGSNEQFF; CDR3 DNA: TGCGCCAGCAGCAAGGGGGGGTCCAATGAGCAGTTCTTC
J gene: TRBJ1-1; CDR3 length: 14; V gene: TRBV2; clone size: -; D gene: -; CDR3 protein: CASSAREMNTEAFF; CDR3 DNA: TGTGCCAGCAGTGCGCGAGAGATGAACACTGAAGCTTTCTTT
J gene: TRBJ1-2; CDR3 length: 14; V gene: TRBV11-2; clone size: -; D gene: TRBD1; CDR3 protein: CASSLDGTAYGYTF; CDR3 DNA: TGTGCCAGCAGCTTAGACGGGACAGCCTATGGCTACACCTTC
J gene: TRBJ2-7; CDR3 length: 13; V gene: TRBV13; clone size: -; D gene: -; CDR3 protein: CASSLVGLDEQYF; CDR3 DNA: TGTGCCAGCAGCTTAGTTGGGCTGGACGAGCAGTACTTC
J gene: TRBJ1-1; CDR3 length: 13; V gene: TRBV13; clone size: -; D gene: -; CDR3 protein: CASSEQPNTEAFF; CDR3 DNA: TGTGCCAGCAGCGAACAGCCTAATACTGAAGCTTTCTTT
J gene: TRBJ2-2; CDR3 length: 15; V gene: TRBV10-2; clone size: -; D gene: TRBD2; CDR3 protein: CASRIAGGNTGELFF; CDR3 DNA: TGCGCCAGCAGAATAGCGGGGGGGAACACCGGGGAGCTGTTTTTT
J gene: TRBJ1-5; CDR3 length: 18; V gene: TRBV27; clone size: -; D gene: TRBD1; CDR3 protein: CASSLISGTGLSNQPQHF; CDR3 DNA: TGTGCCAGCAGTTTAATTTCCGGGACAGGCCTTAGCAATCAGCCCCAGCATTTT
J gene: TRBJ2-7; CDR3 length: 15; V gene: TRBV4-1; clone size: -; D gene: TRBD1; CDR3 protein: CASSQDPGQLYEQYF; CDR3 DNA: TGCGCCAGCAGCCAAGATCCGGGACAGCTCTACGAGCAGTACTTC
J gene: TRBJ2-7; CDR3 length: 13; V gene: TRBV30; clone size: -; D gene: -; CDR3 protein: CAWSVWTAYEQYF; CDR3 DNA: TGTGCCTGGAGTGTTTGGACAGCCTACGAGCAGTACTTC
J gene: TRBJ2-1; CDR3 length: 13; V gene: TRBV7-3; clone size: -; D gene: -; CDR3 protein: CASSLGGLNEQFF; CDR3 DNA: TGTGCCAGCAGCCTGGGGGGCCTAAATGAGCAGTTCTTC
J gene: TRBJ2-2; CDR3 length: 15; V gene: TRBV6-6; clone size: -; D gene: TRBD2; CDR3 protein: CASSSRREAPGELFF; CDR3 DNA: TGTGCCAGCAGTTCCAGGCGGGAGGCCCCCGGGGAGCTGTTTTTT
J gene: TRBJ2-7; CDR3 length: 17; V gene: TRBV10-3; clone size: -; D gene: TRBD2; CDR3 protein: CAISEPGGGVSSYEQYF; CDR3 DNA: TGTGCCATCAGTGAGCCAGGCGGGGGGGTGAGCTCCTACGAGCAGTACTTC
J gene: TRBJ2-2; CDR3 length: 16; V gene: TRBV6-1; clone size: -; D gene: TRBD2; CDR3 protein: CASSEERGDYTGELFF; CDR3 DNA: TGTGCCAGCAGTGAAGAGCGGGGGGACTACACCGGGGAGCTGTTTTTT
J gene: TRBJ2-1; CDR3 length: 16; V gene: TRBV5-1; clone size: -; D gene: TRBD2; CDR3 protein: CASSLVLAGDYDEQFF; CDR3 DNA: TGCGCCAGCAGCTTGGTACTAGCGGGAGATTACGATGAGCAGTTCTTC
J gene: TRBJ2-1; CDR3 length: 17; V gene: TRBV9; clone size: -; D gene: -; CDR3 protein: CASSVGMGQSSYNEQFF; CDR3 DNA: TGTGCCAGCAGCGTAGGCATGGGCCAAAGCTCCTACAATGAGCAGTTCTTC
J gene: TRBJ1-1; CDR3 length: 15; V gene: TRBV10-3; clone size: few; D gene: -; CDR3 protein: CAISESGTENTEAFF; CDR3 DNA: TGTGCCATCAGTGAGTCCGGGACGGAGAACACTGAAGCTTTCTTT
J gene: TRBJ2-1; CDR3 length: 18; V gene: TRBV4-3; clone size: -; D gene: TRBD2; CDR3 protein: CASSQDSAGGPSDNEQFF; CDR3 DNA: TGCGCCAGCAGCCAAGATAGCGCGGGAGGGCCCTCGGACAATGAGCAGTTCTTC
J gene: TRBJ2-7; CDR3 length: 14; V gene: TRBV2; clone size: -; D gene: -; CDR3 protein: CASSTGGRTYEQYF; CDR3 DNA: TGTGCCAGCAGTACCGGGGGCAGAACCTACGAGCAGTACTTC
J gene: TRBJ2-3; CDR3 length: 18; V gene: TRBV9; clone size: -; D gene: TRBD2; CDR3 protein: CASSGTAVAGGPGDTQYF; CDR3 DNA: TGTGCCAGCAGCGGGACCGCGGTAGCGGGAGGGCCGGGAGATACGCAGTATTTT
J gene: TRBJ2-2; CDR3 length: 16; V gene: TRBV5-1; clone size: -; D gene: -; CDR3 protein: CASSLESGEGTGELFF; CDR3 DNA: TGCGCCAGCAGCCTAGAATCGGGAGAAGGCACCGGGGAGCTGTTTTTT
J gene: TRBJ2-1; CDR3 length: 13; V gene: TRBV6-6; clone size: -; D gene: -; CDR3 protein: CASRFLGNNEQFF; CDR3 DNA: TGTGCCAGCAGGTTTTTAGGGAACAATGAGCAGTTCTTC
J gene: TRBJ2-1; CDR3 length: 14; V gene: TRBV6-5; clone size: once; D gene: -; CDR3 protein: CASSYAGGLNEQFF; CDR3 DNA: TGTGCCAGCAGTTACGCCGGAGGGCTGAATGAGCAGTTCTTC
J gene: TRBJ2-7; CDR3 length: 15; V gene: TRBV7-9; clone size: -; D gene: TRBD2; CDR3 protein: CASSATSGRGDEQYF; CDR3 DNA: TGTGCCAGCAGCGCTACTAGCGGGAGAGGGGACGAGCAGTACTTC
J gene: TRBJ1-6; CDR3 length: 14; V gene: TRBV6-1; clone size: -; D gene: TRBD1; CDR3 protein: CASRPTGGNSPLHF; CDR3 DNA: TGTGCCAGCAGGCCGACAGGGGGAAATTCACCCCTCCACTTT
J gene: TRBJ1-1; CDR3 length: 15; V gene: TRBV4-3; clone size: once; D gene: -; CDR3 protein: CASSQVRGALREAFF; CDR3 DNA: TGCGCCAGCAGCCAAGTGAGAGGGGCCTTGAGAGAAGCTTTCTTT
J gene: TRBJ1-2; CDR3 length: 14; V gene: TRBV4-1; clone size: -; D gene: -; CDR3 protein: CASSQIADDYGYTF; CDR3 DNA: TGCGCCAGCAGCCAAATTGCGGATGACTATGGCTACACCTTC
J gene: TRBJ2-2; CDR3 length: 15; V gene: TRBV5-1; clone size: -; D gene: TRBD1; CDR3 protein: CASSFGTGEIRELFF; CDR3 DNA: TGCGCCAGCAGCTTCGGGACAGGGGAGATCAGGGAGCTGTTTTTT
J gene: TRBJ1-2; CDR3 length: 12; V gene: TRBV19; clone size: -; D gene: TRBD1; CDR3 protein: CASRQGALGYTF; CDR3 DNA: TGTGCCAGTAGACAGGGGGCGCTTGGCTACACCTTC
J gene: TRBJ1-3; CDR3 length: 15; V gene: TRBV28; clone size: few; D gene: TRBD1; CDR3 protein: CASSNRGPSGNTIYF; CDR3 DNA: TGTGCCAGCAGTAACAGGGGGCCCTCTGGAAACACCATATATTTT
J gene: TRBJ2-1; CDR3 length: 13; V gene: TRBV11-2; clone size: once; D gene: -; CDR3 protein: CASSPIDRTEQFF; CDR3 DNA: TGTGCCAGCAGCCCGATTGACAGGACAGAGCAGTTCTTC
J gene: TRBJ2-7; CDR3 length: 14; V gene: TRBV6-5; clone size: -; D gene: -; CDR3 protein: CASSYNSESYEQYF; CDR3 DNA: TGTGCCAGCAGTTATAATAGCGAATCCTACGAGCAGTACTTC
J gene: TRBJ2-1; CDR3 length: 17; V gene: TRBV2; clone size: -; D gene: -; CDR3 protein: CASSEAPRETGRDEQFF; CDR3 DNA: TGTGCCAGCAGTGAAGCGCCAAGGGAGACAGGGAGGGATGAGCAGTTCTTC
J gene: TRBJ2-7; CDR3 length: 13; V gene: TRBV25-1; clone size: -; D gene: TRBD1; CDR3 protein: CASTGQVTYEQYF; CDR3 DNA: TGTGCCAGCACGGGACAGGTTACCTACGAGCAGTACTTC
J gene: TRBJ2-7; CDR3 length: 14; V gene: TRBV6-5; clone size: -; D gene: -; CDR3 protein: CASSPTRGSYEQYF; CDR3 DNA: TGTGCCAGCTCCCCTACAAGAGGCAGCTACGAGCAGTACTTC
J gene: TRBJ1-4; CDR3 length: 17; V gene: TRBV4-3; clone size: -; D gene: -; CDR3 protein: CASSQDSGPGANEKLFF; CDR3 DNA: TGCGCCAGCAGCCAAGACTCAGGACCGGGCGCAAATGAAAAACTGTTTTTT
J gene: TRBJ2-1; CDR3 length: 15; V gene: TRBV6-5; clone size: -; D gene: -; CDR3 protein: CASSYSGLNPSGQFF; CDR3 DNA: TGTGCCAGCAGTTACTCGGGACTTAACCCATCGGGGCAGTTCTTC
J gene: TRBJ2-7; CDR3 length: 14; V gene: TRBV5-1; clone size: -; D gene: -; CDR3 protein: CASSFSGSSYEQYF; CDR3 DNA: TGCGCCAGCAGCTTTAGCGGCAGCTCCTACGAGCAGTACTTC
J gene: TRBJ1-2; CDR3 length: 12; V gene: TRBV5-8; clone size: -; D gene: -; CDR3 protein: CASSLSGIGYTF; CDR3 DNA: TGTGCCAGCAGCTTAAGTGGGATTGGCTACACCTTC
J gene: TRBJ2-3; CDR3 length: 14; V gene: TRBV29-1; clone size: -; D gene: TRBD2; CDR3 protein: CSVLAGDRTDTQYF; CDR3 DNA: TGCAGCGTCTTAGCGGGGGATAGGACAGATACGCAGTATTTT
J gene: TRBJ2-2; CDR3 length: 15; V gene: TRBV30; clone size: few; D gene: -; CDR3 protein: CAWSVVSSVIGELFF; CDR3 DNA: TGTGCCTGGAGTGTAGTATCCTCCGTCATCGGGGAGCTGTTTTTT
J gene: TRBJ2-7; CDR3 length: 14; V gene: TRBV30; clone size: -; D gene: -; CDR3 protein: CAWSAPDLSYEQYF; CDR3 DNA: TGTGCCTGGAGTGCCCCAGACCTCTCCTACGAGCAGTACTTC
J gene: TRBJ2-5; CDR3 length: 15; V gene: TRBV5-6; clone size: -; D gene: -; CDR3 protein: CASSLLEGLHETQYF; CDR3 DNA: TGTGCCAGCAGCTTGCTAGAGGGTTTACACGAGACCCAGTACTTC
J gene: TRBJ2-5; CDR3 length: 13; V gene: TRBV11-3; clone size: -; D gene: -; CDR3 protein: CASSLEEEETQYF; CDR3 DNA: TGTGCCAGCAGCTTAGAGGAGGAAGAGACCCAGTACTTC
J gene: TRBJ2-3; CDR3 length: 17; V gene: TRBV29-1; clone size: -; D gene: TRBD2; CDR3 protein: CSVEPGTSGGSTDTQYF; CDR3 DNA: TGCAGCGTTGAACCCGGGACTAGCGGAGGTAGCACAGATACGCAGTATTTT
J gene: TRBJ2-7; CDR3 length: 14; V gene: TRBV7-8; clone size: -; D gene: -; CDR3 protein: CASSLVGRVSEQYF; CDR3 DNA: TGTGCCAGCAGCTTAGTAGGCAGGGTGAGCGAGCAGTACTTC
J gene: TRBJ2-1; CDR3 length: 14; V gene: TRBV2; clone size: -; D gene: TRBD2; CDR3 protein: CASSGISGNNEQFF; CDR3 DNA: TGTGCCAGCAGTGGAATTAGCGGGAATAATGAGCAGTTCTTC
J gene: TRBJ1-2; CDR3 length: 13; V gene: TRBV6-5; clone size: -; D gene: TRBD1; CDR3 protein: CASSPGTGGVYTF; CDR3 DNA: TGTGCCAGCAGCCCCGGGACAGGGGGCGTCTACACCTTC
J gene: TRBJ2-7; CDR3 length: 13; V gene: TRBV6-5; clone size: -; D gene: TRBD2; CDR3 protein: CASTSGESYEQYF; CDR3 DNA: TGTGCCAGCACAAGCGGGGAATCCTACGAGCAGTACTTC
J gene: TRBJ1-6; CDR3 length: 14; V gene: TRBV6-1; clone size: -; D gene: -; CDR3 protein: CATPHQESNSPLHF; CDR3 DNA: TGTGCCACCCCACACCAAGAGAGCAATTCACCCCTCCACTTT
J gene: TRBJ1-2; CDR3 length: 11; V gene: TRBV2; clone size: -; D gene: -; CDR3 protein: CASSEEEGYTF; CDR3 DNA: TGTGCCAGCAGTGAGGAGGAGGGCTACACCTTC
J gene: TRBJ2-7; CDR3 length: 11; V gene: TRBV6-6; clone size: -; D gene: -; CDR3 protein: CASSDQLAQYF; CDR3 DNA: TGTGCCAGCAGTGATCAGTTAGCGCAGTACTTC